Presented here are 27 T cell receptor beta chains from one specimen sequenced in a study of cytomegalovirus exposure and HLA in healthy donors. It was with 60 Vbeta and 13 Jbeta primers that the PCR ran. Using immunoSEQ multiplex PCR, the repertoire was profiled, and TCRdb retains in-frame clones only, with some absent. The sample carries over 150,000 clones, less than 80% recorded once. The sample consisted of PBMCs. Every receptor here comes from a man aged 25-45 years in good health and CMV-seronegative.

This clone came up many times. The gene calls are TRBV21-1 and TRBJ2-7; TRBD1 is the table's D call and was not checked against the DNA. TRBV21-1 is annotated as a pseudogene. The CDR3 extends over 12 amino acids. CDR3 in amino acids: CASSKDRGEQYF. CDR3 nucleotide sequence: TGTGCCAGCAGCAAAGACAGGGGCGAGCAGTACTTC.

The rearrangement joins TRBV28 to TRBJ2-7, with D maybe TRBD2 (5 bases). This CDR3 has 12 amino acids. Trimming stripped 6 bases from V and 5 bases from J, with 11 bases between. The V gene's germline CDR1 is MDHEN and CDR2 SYDVKM. CDR3 amino acids: CASRFRRNEQYF. For the CDR3, the DNA is TGTGCCAGCAGGTTCCGGAGGAACGAGCAGTACTTC.

The V call is TRBV7-9, the J call TRBJ1-4; no definite D call. CDR1 and CDR2 (germline): SEHNR, FQNEAQ (reference sequence). The CDR3 has 15 residues. V lost 5 bases to trimming and J lost 0 bases, with 10 bases between them. This chain's CDR3 is CASSPIRTTNEKLFF. For the CDR3, the DNA is TGTGCCAGCAGCCCAATCAGAACAACTAATGAAAAACTGTTTTTT.

The chain has TRBV2 and TRBJ2-7; 8 bases map to TRBD1. This CDR3 has 14 amino acids. Germline V lookup: CDR1 SNHLY, CDR2 FYNNEI. V shed 7 bases and J 2 bases; nucleotides not matched to a gene: 7. CDR3 amino acids: CASKRTGRTYEQYF. DNA for the CDR3: TGTGCCAGCAAAAGGACAGGGAGGACCTACGAGCAGTACTTC.

The chain's CDR3 is CASSDFIGDRASNQPQHF. As DNA, the CDR3 is TGTGCCAGCAGCGATTTCATTGGGGACAGGGCCTCAAACCAGCCCCAGCATTTT. The chain recombines TRBV28 with TRBJ1-5; TRBD1 matches at 9 bases. Germline V gene sequence: CDR1 MDHEN, CDR2 SYDVKM. The V gene end was trimmed by 6 bases and the J gene end by 7 bases; junction bases not matched to a gene: 19. This CDR3 region has 18 residues.

V is TRBV5-6 and J is TRBJ1-5; 9 nucleotides line up with TRBD1. The CDR3 has 12 residues. J gave up 15 bases and V 3 bases, and 7 bases lay outside the gene matches. CDR1 SGHDT and CDR2 YYEEEE come from the germline V gene. CDR3 residues: CASSSTGTGMHF. The CDR3 region has the DNA TGTGCCAGCAGCTCAACCGGGACAGGGATGCATTTT.

V usage is TRBV7-8 and J usage is TRBJ1-1; D may be TRBD1 (6 bases). This CDR3 has 11 residues. Germline values: CDR1 SGHVS, CDR2 FQNEAQ. V lost 5 bases and J lost 5, with 6 bases in between. The CDR3 protein is CASSQGTEAFF. The CDR3 DNA follows: TGTGCCAGCAGCCAGGGGACTGAAGCTTTCTTT.

This chain uses TRBV5-1 with TRBJ2-7; TRBD1 matches at 9 bases. CDR3 length equals 15 residues. The germline V gene encodes CDR1 SGHRS and CDR2 YFSETQ. V lost 0 bases and J lost 5; bases outside the gene matches: 6. The CDR3: CASSLDRDRGDEQYF. The DNA of the CDR3 is TGCGCCAGCAGCTTGGACCGAGACAGGGGGGACGAGCAGTACTTC. Using reference TRBV5-1 and TRBJ2-7 for the parts outside the CDR3, the full variable domain is KAGVTQTPRYLIKTRGQQVTLSCSPISGHRSVSWYQQTPGQGLQFLFEYFSETQRNKGNFPGRFSGRQFSNSRSEMNVSTLELGDSALYLCASSLDRDRGDEQYFGPGTRLTVT.

CDR3 DNA: TGTGCCAGCAGCGTAGTAGCGGGGGGCGACCATGAGCAGTTCTTC. This encodes CASSVVAGGDHEQFF. This rearrangement joins TRBV9 to TRBJ2-1; 10 bases match TRBD2. Trimming at V came to 0 bases and at J to 8 bases, leaving 5 bases not matched to a gene. Germline assignment: CDR1 SGDLS and CDR2 YYNGEE. CDR3 length: 15 residues.

DNA for the CDR3: TGTGCCAGCAGTAGCGGGGGGGCCCCGGATGAGCAGTTCTTC. It specifies CASSSGGAPDEQFF. V is TRBV2 and J is TRBJ2-1; 10 nucleotides line up with TRBD2. Per germline, CDR1 SNHLY and CDR2 FYNNEI. The CDR3 sequence is 14 residues long. J lost 8 bases, V lost 5 bases, and 6 bases had no gene match.

This clone has just one count. The chain couples TRBV28 to TRBJ2-1, with D tentatively TRBD1 (5 bases). V lost 6 bases and J lost 4, with 16 bases in between. The length of the CDR3 is 15 residues. CDR1 and CDR2 (germline): MDHEN, SYDVKM. The CDR3 loop is CASSPGQGRYNEQFF. The CDR3 DNA follows: TGTGCCAGCAGCCCTGGCCAGGGTAGGTACAATGAGCAGTTCTTC.

In DNA, the CDR3 is TGTGCCATTGGAGACAGGGGCGGTATGAACACTGAAGCTTTCTTT. Translated, it gives CAIGDRGGMNTEAFF. The chain recombines TRBV6-1 with TRBJ1-1, with 8 bases aligning to TRBD1. This CDR3 comprises 15 residues. From germline, CDR1 is MNHNS and CDR2 SASEGT. J gave up 0 bases and V 10 bases, and 10 bases lay outside the gene matches.

This chain connects TRBV6-5 to TRBJ1-1, with D unresolved. The CDR3 contains 14 residues. V gave up 3 bases and J gave up 1 base, with 9 bases separating them. In germline, CDR1 is MNHEY, CDR2 SVGAGI. The CDR3 DNA sequence: TGTGCCAGCAGTTATCAGCGGGAGAACACTGAAGCTTTCTTT. It encodes CASSYQRENTEAFF.

The chain couples TRBV6-1 to TRBJ1-4; TRBD1 matches 8 bases. The ends lost 7 bases at V and 8 bases at J; junction bases unmatched: 9. Germline CDR1 and CDR2: MNHNS and SASEGT. The CDR3 sequence is 14 residues long. CDR3 nucleotide sequence: TGTGCCAGCAATGCAGGGGGCTATAGGGAAAAACTGTTTTTT. Its translation is CASNAGGYREKLFF.

The rearrangement uses TRBV19 and TRBJ2-5, with 8 nucleotides matching TRBD1. The J call may be wrong; the DNA end is better matched by TRBJ2-7. Germline CDR1 is LNHDA and CDR2 is SQIVND (reference sequence). The CDR3 consists of 16 residues. The CDR3 coding sequence is TGTGCCAGTAGTACTCTCCCGGGACAGGCTAGGTACGAGCAGTACTTC. Translating gives CASSTLPGQARYEQYF.

As concerns this clone: Germline is not matched at one junction end, which may reflect a read error. The chain joins TRBV6-1 to TRBJ1-5; no clear D gene. Per the germline V gene, CDR1 is MNHNS and CDR2 is SASEGT. The CDR3 loop spans 13 amino acids. CDR3 nucleotides: TGTGCCAGCAGTGAAACGTGGACTCAGCCCCAGAATTTT. This encodes CASSETWTQPQNF.

The V call is TRBV6-1, the J call TRBJ1-1; TRBD1 matches at 7 bases. The germline V gene has CDR1 MNHNS and CDR2 SASEGT. With V trimmed by 5 bases and J by 5 bases, 8 bases remained unmatched. The CDR3 runs to 14 residues. This chain's CDR3 is CASSFQGVGTEAFF. In DNA, the CDR3 is TGTGCCAGCAGTTTCCAGGGGGTAGGGACTGAAGCTTTCTTT.

This chain joins TRBV6-6 and TRBJ2-1; 10 nucleotides agree with TRBD2. CDR3 length: 15 amino acids. Germline CDR1 and CDR2: MNHNY and SVGAGI (reference sequence). After removal of 8 bases from V and 8 bases from J, the junction contained 12 bases not matched to a gene. CDR3 sequence reads: CASGLKRGGKHEQFF. The DNA for the CDR3 is TGTGCCAGCGGCTTAAAGCGGGGGGGCAAACATGAGCAGTTCTTC.

The chain joins TRBV7-2 to TRBJ2-5; D is perhaps TRBD2 (7 bases). CDR1 is SGHTA, CDR2 FQGNSA, per germline. The CDR3 is made up of 16 amino acids. V lost 0 bases, J lost 5 bases, and 16 bases lay in between. The CDR3 sequence is CASSLAGAGASETQYF. The DNA of the CDR3 is TGTGCCAGCAGCTTAGCGGGGGCGGGGGCGAGCGAGACCCAGTACTTC.

Only a few counts were recorded for this clone. V and J are TRBV11-2 and TRBJ1-1; weak D call: TRBD1 (6 bases). The germline V gene encodes CDR1 SGHAT and CDR2 FQNNGV. The CDR3 runs to 14 residues. V lost 1 base and J 4 bases, leaving 10 bases between the germline ends. CDR3: CASSLGTGITEAFF. CDR3 nucleotides: TGTGCCAGCAGCTTAGGAACAGGGATCACTGAAGCTTTCTTT.

This chain joins TRBV7-2 and TRBJ2-7, with a tentative D call TRBD2 (5 bases). The CDR3 covers 17 residues. CDR1 is SGHTA and CDR2 is FQGNSA in the germline V gene. V was cut by 0 bases and J by 4 bases, with 19 bases left in between. CDR3 amino acids: CASSLAPVAFTGYEQYF. The CDR3 DNA follows: TGTGCCAGCAGCTTAGCGCCCGTGGCTTTCACGGGGTACGAGCAGTACTTC. The whole variable domain, filled in from reference TRBV7-2 and TRBJ2-7, reads GAGVSQSPSNKVTEKGKDVELRCDPISGHTALYWYRQSLGQGLEFLIYFQGNSAPDKSGLPSDRFSAERTGGSVSTLTIQRTQQEDSAVYLCASSLAPVAFTGYEQYFGPGTRLTVT.

The chain employs TRBV2 and TRBJ1-1; 10 bases agree with TRBD1. This CDR3 is built from 15 residues. V shed 5 bases and J 3 bases; nucleotides not matched to a gene: 6. Germline lookup yields CDR1 SNHLY and CDR2 FYNNEI. The CDR3 protein is CASSPEGTGDTEAFF. The CDR3 bases are TGTGCCAGCAGTCCGGAGGGGACAGGGGACACTGAAGCTTTCTTT.

The chain has TRBV7-2 and TRBJ2-7; possibly TRBD2 for D (5 bases). The CDR3 runs 14 residues. CDR1 and CDR2 (germline): SGHTA, FQGNSA. Trimming removed 1 base from V and 0 bases from J, with 7 bases in between. The CDR3 nucleotides are TGTGCCAGCAGCTTAGTTGGGAGCTCCTACGAGCAGTACTTC. It specifies CASSLVGSSYEQYF.

Details on this clone: A junction boundary mismatches the germline segment, possibly from a read error. This chain uses TRBV6-5 with TRBJ1-5; maybe TRBD1 (6 bases). Germline values: CDR1 MNHEY, CDR2 SVGAGI. The CDR3 contains 12 residues. DNA of the CDR3: TGTGCCAGCAGCCCCATAGGACAGCCCCAGAATTTT. This gives the protein CASSPIGQPQNF.

J is TRBJ2-3 and V is TRBV27; 10 nucleotides match TRBD2. The ends lost 3 bases at V and 3 bases at J; junction bases unmatched: 3. CDR3 length equals 15 residues. Germline CDR1 and CDR2: MNHEY and SMNVEV (reference sequence). CDR3 loop: CASSFQAGGTDTQYF. CDR3 DNA: TGTGCCAGCAGTTTCCAAGCGGGGGGGACAGATACGCAGTATTTT.

J is TRBJ1-4 and V is TRBV13, with D hard to call. This CDR3 spans 13 amino acids. The V gene lost 6 bases and the J gene lost 4 bases, with 9 bases spanning the gap. The germline V gene encodes CDR1 PRHDT and CDR2 FYEKMQ (reference sequence). CDR3 DNA sequence: TGTGCCAGCAGGGGAGCTTATAATGAAAAACTGTTTTTT. Amino acids: CASRGAYNEKLFF.

This chain joins TRBV7-8 and TRBJ2-1, with 12 bases lining up with TRBD2. Trimming removed 5 bases from V and 4 bases from J; junction bases left unmatched: 3. Germline loops: CDR1 SGHVS, CDR2 FQNEAQ. The CDR3 covers 15 residues. CDR3 nucleotides: TGTGCCAGCAGCACAGGGACTAGCGGGTACAATGAGCAGTTCTTC. Protein: CASSTGTSGYNEQFF.